This T cell receptor beta chain is drawn from a study of Graves' ophthalmopathy and Graves' hyperthyroidism. Study-wide findings and caveats: Sensitivity reached roughly 90% and specificity 81.08% for a 13-signature model separating ophthalmopathy from stable hyperthyroidism.

This CDR3 spans 18 amino acids. Trimming took 4 bases from V and 1 from J, leaving 22 bases between them. Germline CDR1 LGHNT, CDR2 FRNRAP. RNA transcripts yielded amplified TCR beta CDR3 regions. In the first round, RT-PCR was carried out with HTBI primers, and a multiplex PCR formed the second round. MiXCR, applied by TCRdb to the multiplex PCR reads, yields one record per CDR3 protein. The sample lists fewer than 600,000 distinct CDR3 sequences, approximately 15% occurring once. This clonotype was observed at least ten times. No antigen is known for it. This clonotype was sampled from a woman aged 25 to 39 with Graves' ophthalmopathy. Sequenced material: blood. V is TRBV12-5 and J is TRBJ1-1, with a weak D call TRBD1 (6 bases). In DNA form, the CDR3 reads TGTGCTAGTGGTTGGGGAACAGGGTGGGGGAAGGGGAACACTGAAGCTTTCTTT. Translating gives CASGWGTGWGKGNTEAFF.